There are many counts of the clone carrying this TCR beta chain. What it binds is not known. RNA fractions of 10%, 30% or 50% and 20,000 to 1,000,000 sorted cells were the source of naive CD8 libraries. The sample originates from a study of molecular identifiers for immune sequencing clone quantification. Turning to the study itself: Naive CD8 cell RNA, from roughly 20,000 or 100,000 cells, was split five ways in replicates, with four sequenced.

TCRdb re-derived calls from the PCR reads in MiXCR, one entry per CDR3 protein. The profile shows about 510,000 distinct CDR3 sequences, around 25% of them singletons. Findings and caveats of the study: Effector cells kept over 98% of their molecules in clones above 20 RNA copies, while naive cells kept under 1% there. Among 800,000 to 1,000,000 naive cells, as was reported, spiked Jurkat TCR RNA from one cell was detectable.

The CDR3 is 13 amino acids. Germline V gene sequence: CDR1 ENHRY, CDR2 SYGVKD. Trimming left V 6 bases short and J 4 bases short, with 12 bases between. The sample taken for sequencing was naive CD8+ T cells from blood, with Jurkat cell RNA spiked in. The subset was: FACS-sorted CD8+CD4-CCR7+CD45RA+ naive T cells. The V gene is TRBV10-3, the J gene TRBJ1-1, with a possible D match to TRBD1 (6 bases). This sequence was found in a human donor in good health. Some libraries in this study had Jurkat cell RNA spiked in. Here the CDR3 reads CAIRDSSGTEAFF. The CDR3 DNA follows: TGTGCCATCAGGGACAGCTCAGGCACTGAAGCTTTCTTT.